Listed below are T cell receptor beta chains from one sample, sequenced in a study of T cells in Graves' hyperthyroidism and ophthalmopathy. TCRdb independently ran MiXCR on the multiplex PCR reads; one entry per CDR3 protein. There are about 610,000 distinct CDR3 sequences in the sample; approximately 15% occur only once, and around 4.1% lies in the top ten. The material sequenced was blood. Source of these receptors: a woman aged 40 to 50 with Graves' ophthalmopathy. Both conserved end residues are part of each CDR3. Clone size appears in some rows only: once, few, many, or a class for an expanded clone.

cdr3_aa: CASSLVRGQPQHF
clone_size: once
v_call: TRBV27
j_call: TRBJ1-5

cdr3_aa: CASSPSTGLHF
clone_size: many
v_call: TRBV6-2/TRBV6-3
j_call: TRBJ1-6

cdr3_aa: CASSTAGVGETQYF
clone_size: few
v_call: TRBV6-1
j_call: TRBJ2-5

cdr3_aa: CASSPSAGGLYEQYF
clone_size: many
v_call: TRBV4-1
j_call: TRBJ2-7

cdr3_aa: CASSFLAGGRETQYF
clone_size: few
v_call: TRBV27
j_call: TRBJ2-5

cdr3_aa: CASRAGQRGTEAFF
clone_size: many
v_call: TRBV6-2/TRBV6-3
j_call: TRBJ1-1

cdr3_aa: CSYGTTQETQYF
clone_size: NA
v_call: TRBV20-1
j_call: TRBJ2-5

cdr3_aa: CASSGRGQADQETQYF
clone_size: few
v_call: TRBV19
j_call: TRBJ2-5

cdr3_aa: CASSGQGRPYEQYF
clone_size: few
v_call: TRBV6-1
j_call: TRBJ2-7

cdr3_aa: CASSFSRSGGSLYF
clone_size: many
v_call: TRBV7-3
j_call: TRBJ2-7

cdr3_aa: CASSLAPGGYGYTF
clone_size: many
v_call: TRBV11-2
j_call: TRBJ1-2

cdr3_aa: CASSQVNTDEAFF
clone_size: NA
v_call: TRBV14
j_call: TRBJ1-1

cdr3_aa: CASSPRTGESSYEQYF
clone_size: NA
v_call: TRBV28
j_call: TRBJ2-7

cdr3_aa: CASSYSGSRGAFF
clone_size: few
v_call: TRBV6-5
j_call: TRBJ1-1

cdr3_aa: CASSLVRGDQETQYF
clone_size: NA
v_call: TRBV28
j_call: TRBJ2-5

cdr3_aa: CASRPGTSGSGEQYF
clone_size: NA
v_call: TRBV19
j_call: TRBJ2-7

cdr3_aa: CASSLLPFHEQYF
clone_size: NA
v_call: TRBV7-3
j_call: TRBJ2-7

cdr3_aa: CASSSSSETQYF
clone_size: NA
v_call: TRBV7-9
j_call: TRBJ2-5

cdr3_aa: CASSLSGTRNYGYTF
clone_size: few
v_call: TRBV11-1
j_call: TRBJ1-2

cdr3_aa: CSAPTPGTDTQYF
clone_size: few
v_call: TRBV20-1
j_call: TRBJ2-3

cdr3_aa: CAIRKGIAGSGYEQYF
clone_size: many
v_call: TRBV10-3
j_call: TRBJ2-7

cdr3_aa: CASGMGQGISYEQYF
clone_size: many
v_call: TRBV12-5
j_call: TRBJ2-7

cdr3_aa: CSASTSEDYEQYF
clone_size: many
v_call: TRBV20-1
j_call: TRBJ2-7